Each of the 28 T cell receptor beta chains below was sequenced from the same sample in a study of cytomegalovirus exposure and HLA in healthy donors. PCR was performed using 60 Vbeta and 13 Jbeta primers. Sequencing was performed with immunoSEQ multiplex PCR; in TCRdb, only in-frame clones are kept and a portion is missing. This sample has tens of thousands of clones, with around 58% found just once. The sample consisted of PBMCs. The origin of the receptors is a man aged 55 to 69 in good health and CMV-seropositive.

The V call is TRBV5-4, the J call TRBJ2-3, with TRBD2 matching over 8 bases. With V trimmed by 1 base and J by 6 bases, 10 bases remained unmatched. This CDR3 spans 16 amino acids. The germline gives CDR1 SGHNT, CDR2 YYREEE (reference sequence). In DNA, the CDR3 is TGTGCCAGCAGCTTGTCTAGCGGGCCGGAGCCCGATACGCAGTATTTT. As protein: CASSLSSGPEPDTQYF.

This sequence joins TRBV27 and TRBJ2-7; 12 bases are a match to TRBD2. The CDR3 totals 15 residues. CDR1 and CDR2 (germline): MNHEY, SMNVEV (reference sequence). Trimming took 4 bases from V and 3 from J; bases not matched to a gene: 4. The CDR3 coding sequence is TGTGCCAGCAGTTCCCTAGCGGGAGGGCGCTACGAGCAGTACTTC. Protein sequence: CASSSLAGGRYEQYF.

The rearrangement joins TRBV5-1 to TRBJ2-1, with 11 bases matching TRBD2. The CDR3 has 15 residues. Looked up from germline, CDR1 is SGHRS and CDR2 is YFSETQ. Trimming at V came to 4 bases and at J to 4 bases, leaving 4 bases not matched to a gene. The CDR3 region is CASSVGTSGYNEQFF. The CDR3 DNA reads TGCGCCAGCAGCGTCGGGACTAGCGGTTACAATGAGCAGTTCTTC.

The chain carries TRBV29-1 and TRBJ2-2; D ambiguous. Germline assignment: CDR1 SQVTM and CDR2 ANQGSEA. The V and J ends lost 5 bases and 2 bases respectively, with 6 bases between them. This CDR3 spans 12 amino acids. The CDR3 loop is CSVFGNTGELFF. CDR3 sequence (DNA): TGCAGCGTTTTCGGTAACACCGGGGAGCTGTTTTTT.

DNA of the CDR3: TGCGCCAGCAGCCATCTAGCGGGAGTTGGCAATGAGCAGTTCTTC. Translation gives CASSHLAGVGNEQFF. J is TRBJ2-1 and V is TRBV4-3, with TRBD2 matching over 10 bases. Per germline, CDR1 LGHNA and CDR2 YSLEER. V lost 3 bases to trimming and J lost 6 bases; unmatched junction nucleotides: 5. CDR3 length: 15 residues.

This rearrangement joins TRBV18 to TRBJ1-3; 8 bases fit TRBD1. Germline loops: CDR1 KGHSH, CDR2 LQKENI. The V segment lost 3 bases and the J segment 0 bases; nucleotides outside the gene matches: 1. The CDR3 sequence is 15 residues long. This CDR3 is CASSPDRDSGNTIYF. The CDR3 DNA follows: TGTGCCAGCTCACCGGACAGGGACTCTGGAAACACCATATATTTT.

The rearrangement uses TRBV19 and TRBJ2-2, with TRBD2 matching 9 bases. The CDR3 has 14 amino acids. V trimming: 6 bases; J trimming: 5 bases; junction bases outside the gene matches: 4. CDR1 is LNHDA, CDR2 SQIVND, per germline (reference sequence). This chain's CDR3 is CASRFTSGTGELFF. The CDR3 DNA is TGTGCCAGTAGGTTTACTAGCGGGACCGGGGAGCTGTTTTTT.

Only a few counts were recorded for this clone. The rearrangement links TRBV7-2 to TRBJ2-1; 9 bases are shared with TRBD2. The CDR3 consists of 17 residues. CDR1 is SGHTA and CDR2 is FQGNSA in the germline V gene. With V trimmed by 1 base and J by 8 bases, 12 bases remained unmatched. This CDR3 is CASSLGPSGMGRDEQFF. The CDR3 DNA is TGTGCCAGCAGCTTAGGGCCTAGCGGGATGGGGAGGGATGAGCAGTTCTTC.

Only a few counts were recorded for this clone. V is TRBV30 and J is TRBJ1-1, with D tentatively TRBD1 (5 bases). V lost 3 bases and J lost 3, with 8 bases in between. The CDR3 length is 12 residues. Germline V gene data show CDR1 as GTSNPN and CDR2 as SVGIG (reference sequence). CDR3 loop: CAWSPGDTEAFF. Written as DNA, the CDR3 is TGTGCCTGGAGCCCGGGGGACACTGAAGCTTTCTTT. The complete variable domain, with remaining parts taken from reference TRBV30 and TRBJ1-1, reads SQTIHQWPATLVQPVGSPLSLECTVEGTSNPNLYWYRQAAGRGLQLLFYSVGIGQISSEVPQNLSASRPQDRQFILSSKKLLLSDSGFYLCAWSPGDTEAFFGQGTRLTVV.

About this clone itself: The junction differs from germline at one of its ends, possibly a read error. J is TRBJ2-7 and V is TRBV7-9; 9 bases map to TRBD2. The length of the CDR3 is 17 residues. Germline V gene sequence: CDR1 SEHNR, CDR2 FQNEAQ (reference sequence). DNA for the CDR3: TGTGCCAGCAGCTTAGGATCCGGCGGGACTAGCTCCCACGAGCAGTACTTC. The encoded protein is CASSLGSGGTSSHEQYF.

This clone was seen a handful of times. The chain combines TRBV29-1 with TRBJ2-3, with 7 nucleotides matching TRBD2. This CDR3 spans 14 amino acids. The junction had 7 bases not matched to a gene; V was cut back by 7 bases and J by 0 bases. Germline loops: CDR1 SQVTM, CDR2 ANQGSEA. In nucleotides, the CDR3 is TGCAGCGCGGGGGGTCGGAGCAGCACAGATACGCAGTATTTT. Its protein is CSAGGRSSTDTQYF.

The rearrangement joins TRBV7-8 to TRBJ2-7; 10 bases match TRBD1. This CDR3 is 17 amino acids long. Trimming took 5 bases from V and 0 from J; bases not matched to a gene: 10. Germline V lookup: CDR1 SGHVS, CDR2 FQNEAQ. The DNA for the CDR3 is TGTGCCAGCAGCGGGACAGGGGCGACCGTGCGCTCCTACGAGCAGTACTTC. Translating it yields CASSGTGATVRSYEQYF.

The rearrangement links TRBV11-1 to TRBJ2-7, with no clear D. Germline values: CDR1 SGHAT, CDR2 FQDESV (reference sequence). Trimming cost V 1 base and J 5 bases, with 18 bases left between them. The CDR3 length is 16 residues. The CDR3 DNA reads TGTGCCAGCAGCTTAGGCGGTCTGATCCGAAGCGACGAGCAGTACTTC. It yields the protein CASSLGGLIRSDEQYF. Full variable domain (missing parts from reference TRBV11-1 and TRBJ2-7): EAEVAQSPRYKITEKSQAVAFWCDPISGHATLYWYRQILGQGPELLVQFQDESVVDDSQLPKDRFSAERLKGVDSTLKIQPAELGDSAMYLCASSLGGLIRSDEQYFGPGTRLTVT.

The V and J genes are TRBV18 and TRBJ2-5, with a tentative D call TRBD2 (6 bases). The germline CDR1 and CDR2 sequences are KGHSH and LQKENI. The CDR3 covers 14 residues. V lost 3 bases and J 4 bases, leaving 12 bases between the germline ends. CDR3: CASSPRGGVETQYF. In DNA form, the CDR3 reads TGTGCCAGCTCACCTCGTGGAGGGGTAGAGACCCAGTACTTC.

The V gene is TRBV2, the J gene TRBJ1-2, with D hard to call. The germline V and J ends were trimmed by 7 bases and 7 bases, with 22 bases remaining between them. The CDR3 consists of 15 residues. CDR1 SNHLY and CDR2 FYNNEI come from the germline V gene. In DNA, the CDR3 is TGTGCCAGCACCGAACTACGGTCCGGTACATCTGGCTACACCTTC. Protein product: CASTELRSGTSGYTF.

The table lists this clone with a few counts. The chain combines TRBV2 with TRBJ2-5, with a possible D match to TRBD2 (6 bases). Trimming pared 9 bases from V and 3 bases from J, leaving 23 bases between. This CDR3 has 16 residues. CDR1 is SNHLY and CDR2 is FYNNEI in the germline V gene. CDR3 DNA: TGTGCCAGTATGGGTCAGGCCCTAGCGTCCAAAGAGACCCAGTACTTC. Amino acid sequence: CASMGQALASKETQYF.

CDR3 sequence (DNA): TGTGCCAGCAGTTTAGAGGACTCCTACGAGCAGTACTTC. Translation: CASSLEDSYEQYF. The rearrangement uses TRBV28 and TRBJ2-7, with D uncertain. Germline-derived CDR1 and CDR2 are MDHEN and SYDVKM. The CDR3 covers 13 residues. Trimming pared 2 bases from V and 0 bases from J, leaving 5 bases between.

The CDR3 sequence is CASSITQSQGQAFF. The DNA of the CDR3 is TGTGCCAGTAGTATAACTCAATCACAGGGGCAAGCTTTCTTT. The V gene is TRBV19, the J gene TRBJ1-1; 7 bases are a match to TRBD1. The V gene's germline CDR1 is LNHDA and CDR2 SQIVND (reference sequence). J was trimmed by 9 bases and V by 2 bases; bases with no gene match: 9. The CDR3 runs 14 residues.

This sequence joins TRBV18 and TRBJ2-3, with TRBD2 as a possible D gene (6 bases). The CDR3 has 15 residues. Germline V CDR1 and CDR2: KGHSH, LQKENI. The ends were cut back, 0 bases at V and 0 bases at J, with 7 bases in the middle. The DNA for the CDR3 is TGTGCCAGCTCACCACCCAGCGGGAGCACAGATACGCAGTATTTT. Protein product: CASSPPSGSTDTQYF.

The rearrangement links TRBV7-2 to TRBJ2-7; 11 positions match TRBD2. Germline CDR1 is SGHTA and CDR2 is FQGNSA. V lost 1 base, J lost 7 bases, and 15 bases stayed unmatched. The CDR3 contains 18 residues. Here the CDR3 reads CASSLVASGRPRAGEQYF. In DNA, the CDR3 is TGTGCCAGCAGCTTAGTGGCTAGCGGGAGGCCCCGAGCTGGGGAGCAGTACTTC.

CDR3 sequence: CAWNPMTTQETQYF. DNA for the CDR3: TGTGCCTGGAACCCGATGACAACCCAAGAGACCCAGTACTTC. The V gene is TRBV30, the J gene TRBJ2-5, with unresolved D. The CDR3 contains 14 residues. The germline V and J ends were trimmed by 4 bases and 1 base, with 13 bases remaining between them. The germline V gene has CDR1 GTSNPN and CDR2 SVGIG (reference sequence). Filled out from reference TRBV30 and TRBJ2-5, the complete variable domain reads SQTIHQWPATLVQPVGSPLSLECTVEGTSNPNLYWYRQAAGRGLQLLFYSVGIGQISSEVPQNLSASRPQDRQFILSSKKLLLSDSGFYLCAWNPMTTQETQYFGPGTRLLVL.

The gene calls are TRBV28 and TRBJ2-1; 8 nucleotides match TRBD2. The V gene end was trimmed by 6 bases and the J gene end by 8 bases; junction bases not matched to a gene: 12. The CDR3 totals 15 residues. Germline V gene data show CDR1 as MDHEN and CDR2 as SYDVKM. The chain's CDR3 is CASSVPAGDRHEQFF. DNA for the CDR3: TGTGCCAGCAGCGTCCCAGCGGGAGATCGTCATGAGCAGTTCTTC.

CDR3 sequence: CASSLDGTGWETQYF. As DNA, the CDR3 is TGTGCCAGCAGCTTAGATGGGACAGGGTGGGAGACCCAGTACTTC. The rearrangement uses TRBV7-9 and TRBJ2-5, with 9 bases lining up with TRBD1. With V trimmed by 1 base and J by 5 bases, 5 bases remained unmatched. CDR3 length equals 15 residues. Germline CDR1 reads SEHNR; CDR2 reads FQNEAQ (reference sequence).

This rearrangement joins TRBV5-5 to TRBJ2-7, with 7 bases aligning to TRBD1. Trimming cost V 5 bases and J 2 bases; bases outside gene matches: 7. Germline lookup yields CDR1 SGHKS and CDR2 YYEKEE (reference sequence). The CDR3 contains 14 residues. CDR3 in amino acids: CASRSGQAAYEQYF. DNA for the CDR3: TGTGCCAGCAGATCCGGACAGGCCGCCTACGAGCAGTACTTC.

V usage is TRBV5-5 and J usage is TRBJ2-1; 7 positions match TRBD1. The germline gives CDR1 SGHKS, CDR2 YYEKEE (reference sequence). V lost 0 bases, J lost 9 bases, and 9 bases stayed unmatched. The CDR3 is 15 amino acids. DNA of the CDR3: TGTGCCAGCAGCTTGGTGATGGACAGGTTCAGTGAGCAGTTCTTC. Translated, it gives CASSLVMDRFSEQFF.

The rearrangement links TRBV28 to TRBJ1-5; no firm D call. Germline V CDR1 and CDR2: MDHEN, SYDVKM. There are 12 residues in the CDR3. The germline V and J ends were trimmed by 8 bases and 3 bases, with 8 bases remaining between them. The DNA for the CDR3 is TGTGCCAGCCTCGAGAACAATCAGCCCCAGCATTTT. It specifies CASLENNQPQHF. Full variable domain (remainder filled in from reference TRBV28 and TRBJ1-5): DVKVTQSSRYLVKRTGEKVFLECVQDMDHENMFWYRQDPGLGLRLIYFSYDVKMKEKGDIPEGYSVSREKKERFSLILESASTNQTSMYLCASLENNQPQHFGDGTRLSIL.

This clone showed up just a few times. The chain links TRBV10-3 to TRBJ2-3; 9 positions agree with TRBD2. Germline V lookup: CDR1 ENHRY, CDR2 SYGVKD. CDR3 length equals 15 residues. Trimming at V came to 5 bases and at J to 3 bases, leaving 6 bases not matched to a gene. CDR3 nucleotide sequence: TGTGCCATCAGTCTTAGCGGGAGTTCGACAGATACGCAGTATTTT. Its protein is CAISLSGSSTDTQYF.

J is TRBJ2-7 and V is TRBV27; 7 nucleotides match TRBD2. The CDR3 has 17 residues. Germline loops: CDR1 MNHEY, CDR2 SMNVEV (reference sequence). J was trimmed by 5 bases and V by 0 bases; bases with no gene match: 13. The DNA for the CDR3 is TGTGCCAGCAGTTTATCGCCCGTTTCGGCGGGAGAGGACGAGCAGTACTTC. It codes for CASSLSPVSAGEDEQYF.